One sample yielded the 6 T cell receptor beta chains listed below, sequenced in a study of identifying expanded T cells in peripheral blood. This table comes from immunoSEQ multiplex PCR, and its TCRdb copy is limited to in-frame clones, with some not included. The table records 95,000 or so clones, around 87% of them present only once. Sequenced input: blood. These receptors all stem from a person aged 18 to 70 in good health.

V gene TRBV7-9 combines with J gene TRBJ2-7, with D perhaps being TRBD1 or TRBD2 (6 bases each). The CDR3 is 13 amino acids. The germline gives CDR1 SEHNR, CDR2 FQNEAQ (reference sequence). With 11 bases removed from V and 3 bases from J, the gap between germline ends came to 17 bases. The CDR3 region has the DNA TGTGCCCTACAGATCGGGGGCCTCTACGAGCAGTACTTC. Protein product: CALQIGGLYEQYF.

This sequence joins TRBV4-3 and TRBJ1-1, with a weak D call TRBD1 (5 bases). The CDR3 runs to 16 residues. CDR1 LGHNA and CDR2 YSLEER come from the germline V gene. V gave up 0 bases and J gave up 4 bases, with 15 bases separating them. This CDR3 is CASSQEATAGGTEAFF. The DNA for the CDR3 is TGCGCCAGCAGCCAAGAGGCGACCGCGGGGGGCACTGAAGCTTTCTTT.

This clone has a handful of counts. The rearrangement joins TRBV2 to TRBJ1-5, with a possible D match to TRBD1 (6 bases). Germline values: CDR1 SNHLY, CDR2 FYNNEI. V lost 4 bases, J lost 2 bases, and 6 bases lay in between. The length of the CDR3 is 13 residues. The CDR3 loop is CASSGQGNQPQHF. The CDR3 nucleotides read TGTGCCAGCAGTGGACAGGGCAATCAGCCCCAGCATTTT.

This chain's CDR3 is CASSQGVLRWSYNSPLHF. DNA of the CDR3: TGCGCCAGCAGCCAAGGAGTGTTACGGTGGTCCTATAATTCACCCCTCCACTTT. The genes are TRBV4-1 and TRBJ1-6; D unresolved. The germline CDR1 and CDR2 sequences are MGHRA and YSYEKL. Between the trimmed V and J ends, which lost 1 base and 1 base, there was a span of 14 bases. CDR3 length equals 18 residues.

This clone has only one observation. CDR3 bases: TGTGCCAGCAGCTTGTTCCGGTCCCTAGCGCCCACCGGGGAGCTGTTTTTT. This sequence encodes CASSLFRSLAPTGELFF. The chain joins TRBV5-6 to TRBJ2-2; TRBD2 is a possible D gene (6 bases). This CDR3 has 17 amino acids. CDR1 is SGHDT and CDR2 is YYEEEE in the germline V gene. Trimming shortened V by 1 base and J by 4 bases, and 17 bases separated the two germline ends.

The V gene is TRBV11-1, the J gene TRBJ1-2, with 8 nucleotides matching TRBD1. CDR3 size: 12 residues. V shed 3 bases and J 8 bases; nucleotides not matched to a gene: 2. CDR1 SGHAT and CDR2 FQDESV come from the germline V gene (reference sequence). CDR3: CASSLTGEGYTF. The CDR3 DNA is TGTGCCAGCAGCTTGACAGGGGAAGGCTACACCTTC.